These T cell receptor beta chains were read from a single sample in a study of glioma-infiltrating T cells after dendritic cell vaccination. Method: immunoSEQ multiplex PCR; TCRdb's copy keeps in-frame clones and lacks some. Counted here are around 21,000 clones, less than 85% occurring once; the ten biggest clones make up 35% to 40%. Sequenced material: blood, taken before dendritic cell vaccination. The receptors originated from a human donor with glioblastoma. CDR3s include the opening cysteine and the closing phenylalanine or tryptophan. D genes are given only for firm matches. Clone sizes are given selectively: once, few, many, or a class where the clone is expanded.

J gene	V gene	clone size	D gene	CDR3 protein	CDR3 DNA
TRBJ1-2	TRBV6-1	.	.	CASSPSGPSGYGYTF	TGTGCCAGCAGCCCCAGCGGCCCCAGTGGGTATGGCTACACCTTC
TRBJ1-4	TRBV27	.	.	CASSSPGRGVVKLFF	TGTGCCAGCAGTTCGCCGGGCCGCGGGGTAGTAAAACTGTTTTTT
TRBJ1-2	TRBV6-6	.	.	CASNSDYGYTF	TGTGCCAGCAATTCTGACTATGGCTACACCTTC
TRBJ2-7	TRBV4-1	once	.	CASSQETVSAYEQYF	TGCGCCAGCAGCCAAGAAACCGTAAGCGCCTACGAGCAGTACTTC
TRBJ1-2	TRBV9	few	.	CASSNPDGSSYGYTF	TGTGCCAGCAGCAATCCAGACGGGTCCTCATATGGCTACACCTTC
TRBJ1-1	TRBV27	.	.	CASSLEGVRTEAFF	TGTGCCAGCAGTTTAGAAGGGGTGAGGACTGAAGCTTTCTTT
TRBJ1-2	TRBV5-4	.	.	CASSLDGSNYGYTF	TGTGCCAGCAGCTTGGATGGGAGTAACTATGGCTACACCTTC
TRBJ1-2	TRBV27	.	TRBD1	CASSFKNRDRVDGYTF	TGTGCCAGCAGTTTCAAAAACAGGGACAGGGTCGATGGCTACACCTTC
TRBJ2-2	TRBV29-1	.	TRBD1	CSVDLPGQGAGELFF	TGCAGCGTTGACTTACCGGGACAGGGCGCCGGGGAGCTGTTTTTT
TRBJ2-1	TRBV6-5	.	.	CASSPSRGLVDEQFF	TGTGCCAGCAGCCCCAGTAGGGGACTGGTCGATGAGCAGTTCTTC
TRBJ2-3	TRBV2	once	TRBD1	CASRQDRGRDTQYF	TGTGCCAGCAGGCAGGACAGGGGGAGAGATACGCAGTATTTT
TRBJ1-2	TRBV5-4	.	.	CASSILTGFYGYTF	TGTGCCAGCAGCATACTGACAGGATTCTATGGCTACACCTTC
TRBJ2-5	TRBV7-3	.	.	CASSLRDGETQYF	TGTGCCAGCAGCTTGCGGGATGGCGAGACCCAGTACTTC
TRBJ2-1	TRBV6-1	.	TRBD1	CASSGVGRGHYNEQFF	TGTGCCAGCAGTGGGGTTGGCAGGGGGCACTACAATGAGCAGTTCTTC
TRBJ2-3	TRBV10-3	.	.	CAISESLDIPDTQYF	TGTGCCATCAGTGAGTCTCTGGACATACCAGATACGCAGTATTTT
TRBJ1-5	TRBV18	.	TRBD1	CASSRGQGLNQPQHF	TGTGCCAGCTCACGGGGACAGGGGTTGAATCAGCCCCAGCATTTT
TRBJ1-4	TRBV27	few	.	CASSRLGGAGEKLFF	TGTGCCAGCAGCCGACTAGGGGGGGCGGGTGAAAAACTGTTTTTT
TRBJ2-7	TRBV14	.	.	CASSQTTGTFTYEQYF	TGTGCCAGCAGCCAAACTACCGGGACATTTACCTACGAGCAGTACTTC
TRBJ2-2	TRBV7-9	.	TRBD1	CASSSWTGGTTGELFF	TGTGCCAGCAGCTCCTGGACAGGGGGTACCACCGGGGAGCTGTTTTTT
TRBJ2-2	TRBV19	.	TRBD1	CASRSGTGGWSGELFF	TGTGCCAGTAGATCCGGGACAGGGGGCTGGTCCGGGGAGCTGTTTTTT
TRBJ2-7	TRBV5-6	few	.	CASSSSGLEAVQYF	TGTGCCAGCAGCTCGTCGGGACTTGAGGCCGTTCAGTACTTC
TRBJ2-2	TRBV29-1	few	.	CSVEDRGLGGELFF	TGCAGCGTTGAAGATCGGGGACTTGGAGGGGAGCTGTTTTTT
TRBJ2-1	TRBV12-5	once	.	CASVNVPSSEQFF	TGTGCTAGTGTTAATGTCCCTAGTAGCGAGCAGTTCTTC
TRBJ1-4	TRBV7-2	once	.	CASNSEANTATNEKLFF	TGTGCCAGCAATTCAGAGGCGAACACGGCTACTAATGAAAAACTGTTTTTT
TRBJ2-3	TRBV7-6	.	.	CASSLDAAGTDTQYF	TGTGCCAGCAGCTTAGATGCGGCGGGCACAGATACGCAGTATTTT
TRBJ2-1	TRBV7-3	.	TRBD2	CASSLTSSEQFF	TGTGCCAGCAGCTTGACTAGCAGTGAGCAGTTCTTC
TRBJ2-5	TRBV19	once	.	CASRFSGIETQYF	TGTGCCAGTAGGTTCTCGGGAATTGAGACCCAGTACTTC
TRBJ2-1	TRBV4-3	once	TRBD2	CASSQGTSGTIYNEQFF	TGCGCCAGCAGCCAAGGCACTAGCGGGACGATCTACAATGAGCAGTTCTTC
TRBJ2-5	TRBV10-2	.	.	CASSEYAGPSCEQHF	TGCGCCAGCAGTGAGTACGCGGGACCCTCCTGCGAGCAGCACTTC
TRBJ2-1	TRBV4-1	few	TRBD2	CASSQDRALAGDYEQFF	TGCGCCAGCAGCCAAGATCGTGCGTTAGCGGGAGACTATGAGCAGTTCTTC
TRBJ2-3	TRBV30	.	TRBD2	CAWSEPGLAGGPTDTQYF	TGTGCCTGGAGTGAACCGGGACTAGCGGGAGGGCCTACAGATACGCAGTATTTT